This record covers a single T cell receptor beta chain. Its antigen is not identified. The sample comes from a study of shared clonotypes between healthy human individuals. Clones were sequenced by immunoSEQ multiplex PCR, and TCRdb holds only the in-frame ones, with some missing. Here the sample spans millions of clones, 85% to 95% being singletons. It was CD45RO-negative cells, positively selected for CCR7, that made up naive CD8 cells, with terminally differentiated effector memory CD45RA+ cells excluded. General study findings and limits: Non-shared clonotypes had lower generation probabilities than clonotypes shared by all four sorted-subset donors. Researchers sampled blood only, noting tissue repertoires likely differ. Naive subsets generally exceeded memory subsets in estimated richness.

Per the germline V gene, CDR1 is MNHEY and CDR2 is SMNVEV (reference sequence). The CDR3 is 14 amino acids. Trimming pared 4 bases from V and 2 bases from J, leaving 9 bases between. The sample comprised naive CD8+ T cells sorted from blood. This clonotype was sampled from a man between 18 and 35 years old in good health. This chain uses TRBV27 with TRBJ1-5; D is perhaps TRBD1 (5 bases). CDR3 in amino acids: CASSSVRGNQPQHF. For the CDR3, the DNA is TGTGCCAGCAGTTCAGTCAGGGGCAATCAGCCCCAGCATTTT.